Listed here are 29 T cell receptor beta chains from one sample, sequenced in a study of blood T cell repertoires in COVID-19. The method was immunoSEQ multiplex PCR; TCRdb's version includes in-frame clones alone and lacks a portion of them. This table holds 200,000 to 250,000 clones, approximately 84% found once. Input material: peripheral blood. The source is a woman in her thirties who had recovered from COVID-19.

This clone is a singleton in its sample. The rearrangement links TRBV19 to TRBJ2-3, with TRBD2 as a possible D gene (5 bases). Germline-derived CDR1 and CDR2 are LNHDA and SQIVND (reference sequence). The CDR3 is made up of 15 amino acids. Between the trimmed V and J ends, which lost 5 bases and 4 bases, there was a span of 16 bases. CDR3 coding DNA: TGTGCCAGTAGTGGTCGCGTCGGGGTGCCAGATACGCAGTATTTT. Translating gives CASSGRVGVPDTQYF.

V and J are TRBV2 and TRBJ1-6; the match to TRBD1 covers 10 bases. Unmatched junction bases numbered 6, after V lost 6 bases and J lost 7 bases. This CDR3 region has 15 residues. Germline loops: CDR1 SNHLY, CDR2 FYNNEI. CDR3 DNA: TGTGCCAGCAGCCAACGACAGGGGGCAAATTCACCCCTCCACTTT. Its translation: CASSQRQGANSPLHF.

A word on this clone: A read error may account for a junction end that differs from germline. This chain uses TRBV5-1 with TRBJ2-3; 7 nucleotides agree with TRBD2. The CDR3 is made up of 13 amino acids. Germline assignment: CDR1 SGHRS and CDR2 YFSETQ. DNA of the CDR3: TGCGCCAGCAGCTTGGATGAGCGGGGCGCCACCGCCTTT. Its protein is CASSLDERGATAF.

The chain has TRBV5-8 and TRBJ1-1, with unresolved D. Germline V gene data show CDR1 as SGHTS and CDR2 as YDEGEE. Trimming cost V 1 base and J 7 bases, with 11 bases left between them. The CDR3 is 13 residues long. This chain's CDR3 is CASSLSGSGEAFF. The DNA of the CDR3 is TGTGCCAGCAGCTTGTCGGGTAGTGGTGAAGCTTTCTTT.

The V and J genes are TRBV30 and TRBJ2-7; TRBD2 aligns across 7 bases. This CDR3 has 13 amino acids. CDR1 and CDR2 (germline): GTSNPN, SVGIG (reference sequence). Unmatched junction bases numbered 7, after V lost 7 bases and J lost 1 base. This chain's CDR3 is CASYRGLSYEQYF. DNA for the CDR3: TGTGCCTCGTACCGGGGACTATCCTACGAGCAGTACTTC.

J is TRBJ2-7 and V is TRBV5-1, with 8 bases matching TRBD1. This CDR3 region has 15 residues. The V gene's germline CDR1 is SGHRS and CDR2 YFSETQ. V lost 0 bases and J lost 3; bases outside the gene matches: 5. The CDR3 is CASSLGDRGYYEQYF. The DNA for the CDR3 is TGCGCCAGCAGCTTGGGAGACAGGGGATACTACGAGCAGTACTTC.

The table lists this clone with a few counts. The chain has TRBV18 and TRBJ2-7; 7 bases align to TRBD1. CDR3 length: 21 residues. V dropped 4 bases and J dropped 3; count of bases not matched to a gene: 27. CDR1 and CDR2 (germline): KGHSH, LQKENI. CDR3 region: CASSHQKNEGRTGLINYEQYF. As DNA, the CDR3 is TGTGCCAGCTCACACCAAAAGAACGAGGGAAGGACAGGCTTGATAAACTACGAGCAGTACTTC. The complete variable domain, with remaining parts taken from reference TRBV18 and TRBJ2-7, reads NAGVMQNPRHLVRRRGQEARLRCSPMKGHSHVYWYRQLPEEGLKFMVYLQKENIIDESGMPKERFSAEFPKEGPSILRIQQVVRGDSAAYFCASSHQKNEGRTGLINYEQYFGPGTRLTVT.

V gene TRBV4-2 combines with J gene TRBJ1-3, with 9 bases identical to TRBD1. The CDR3 length is 15 residues. The germline V gene encodes CDR1 LGHNA and CDR2 YNFKEQ. V was pared by 4 bases and J by 2 bases, with 3 bases of the junction left unmatched. In DNA, the CDR3 is TGTGCCAGCAGCCGGGACAGGGTGACTGGAAACACCATATATTTT. This translates into CASSRDRVTGNTIYF.

The J gene is TRBJ2-7, the V gene TRBV25-1; weak D call: TRBD1 (5 bases). The ends were cut back, 0 bases at V and 2 bases at J, with 8 bases in the middle. Germline CDR1 is MGHDK and CDR2 is SYGVNS. The CDR3 runs to 14 residues. CDR3 in DNA: TGTGCCAGCAGTGAATATAACAGGCCCTACGAGCAGTACTTC. This codes for CASSEYNRPYEQYF.

The chain uses TRBV2 and TRBJ1-2; TRBD1 is a possible D gene (5 bases). CDR1 and CDR2 (germline): SNHLY, FYNNEI. The CDR3 is made up of 12 amino acids. V lost 7 bases, J lost 8 bases, and 14 bases lay in between. CDR3 sequence (DNA): TGTGCCAGCACGTCACCGACAGCGGGCTACACCTTC. This gives the protein CASTSPTAGYTF.

This clone turned up a few times. The V and J genes are TRBV10-3 and TRBJ2-1; 12 bases are a match to TRBD2. Trimming at V came to 3 bases and at J to 9 bases, leaving 15 bases not matched to a gene. Germline lookup yields CDR1 ENHRY and CDR2 SYGVKD. CDR3 length: 18 residues. CDR3 sequence (DNA): TGTGCCATCAGTGATCGGTCAAGCCTAGCGGGGGGGCCAAGTGAGCAGTTCTTC. Translation gives CAISDRSSLAGGPSEQFF.

This chain connects TRBV2 to TRBJ2-7; the match to TRBD2 covers 11 bases. The CDR3 is made up of 15 amino acids. Germline V lookup: CDR1 SNHLY, CDR2 FYNNEI. V lost 6 bases to trimming and J lost 6 bases; unmatched junction nucleotides: 10. CDR3 amino acids: CASRILASGGTEQYF. The DNA of the CDR3 is TGTGCCAGCAGAATTTTGGCTAGCGGGGGGACCGAGCAGTACTTC.

The chain employs TRBV5-1 and TRBJ1-2, with 9 bases that match TRBD1. The germline V gene encodes CDR1 SGHRS and CDR2 YFSETQ. CDR3 size: 16 residues. The V gene end was trimmed by 4 bases and the J gene end by 5 bases; junction bases not matched to a gene: 12. The CDR3 reads CASSLGQGQGFYGYTF. Written as DNA, the CDR3 is TGCGCCAGCAGCCTCGGACAGGGGCAAGGATTTTATGGCTACACCTTC.

The chain combines TRBV7-9 with TRBJ2-7; 11 nucleotides align to TRBD2. Germline V gene sequence: CDR1 SEHNR, CDR2 FQNEAQ (reference sequence). The CDR3 spans 16 residues. V dropped 4 bases and J dropped 2; count of bases not matched to a gene: 7. CDR3 DNA sequence: TGTGCCAGCAGCTCCCTCTCTAGCGGGGGGCCCTACGAGCAGTACTTC. Encoded protein: CASSSLSSGGPYEQYF.

This clone was detected once. The rearrangement uses TRBV2 and TRBJ2-2; TRBD2 agrees at 7 bases. The CDR3 contains 15 residues. Trimming took 4 bases from V and 2 from J; bases not matched to a gene: 4. Germline V lookup: CDR1 SNHLY, CDR2 FYNNEI. The CDR3 region has the DNA TGTGCCAGCAGTGGAAGCGGGGTCAACACCGGGGAGCTGTTTTTT. Amino acid sequence: CASSGSGVNTGELFF. Variable domain in full (rest from reference TRBV2 and TRBJ2-2): EPEVTQTPSHQVTQMGQEVILRCVPISNHLYFYWYRQILGQKVEFLVSFYNNEISEKSEIFDDQFSVERPDGSNFTLKIRSTKLEDSAMYFCASSGSGVNTGELFFGEGSRLTVL.

This chain links TRBV4-2 with TRBJ2-3; the D is unclear. The CDR3 totals 12 residues. Trimming removed 1 base at V and 5 bases at J, with 4 bases between. CDR1 is LGHNA and CDR2 is YNFKEQ in the germline V gene. This chain's CDR3 is CASSQGLDTQYF. Written as DNA, the CDR3 is TGTGCCAGCAGCCAAGGACTAGATACGCAGTATTTT.

The chain joins TRBV3-1 (or the pseudogene TRBV3-2) to TRBJ1-2, with 10 bases identical to TRBD1. CDR1 LGHDT and CDR2 YNNKEL come from the germline V gene (reference sequence). The CDR3 is 15 residues long. J lost 3 bases, V lost 3 bases, and 4 bases had no gene match. The CDR3 loop reads CASSHGQGEDYGYTF. In DNA form, the CDR3 reads TGTGCCAGCAGCCATGGACAGGGGGAGGACTATGGCTACACCTTC.

This chain links TRBV12-3 or TRBV12-4 with TRBJ1-2, with D possibly being TRBD1 (5 bases). CDR3 size: 13 residues. V was trimmed by 7 bases and J by 8 bases, leaving 17 bases between them. CDR3 DNA: TGTGCCAGCAATCGAAAGGGGTATCGCGGCTACACCTTC. Its translation is CASNRKGYRGYTF.

The chain has TRBV5-4 and TRBJ1-3; the D is unclear. The CDR3 sequence is 15 residues long. Per the germline V gene, CDR1 is SGHNT and CDR2 is YYREEE (reference sequence). V lost 3 bases and J 4 bases, leaving 14 bases between the germline ends. This CDR3 reads CASSSAPGRGNTIYF. The CDR3 DNA sequence: TGTGCCAGCAGCTCGGCGCCCGGGAGGGGAAACACCATATATTTT.

The chain couples TRBV18 to TRBJ2-3, with 12 bases matching TRBD2. The CDR3 covers 16 residues. Germline CDR1 is KGHSH and CDR2 is LQKENI. The V segment lost 4 bases and the J segment 3 bases; nucleotides outside the gene matches: 5. CDR3 in amino acids: CASSHRTSGVTDTQYF. CDR3 nucleotide sequence: TGTGCCAGCTCACACCGGACTAGCGGGGTGACAGATACGCAGTATTTT.

The chain couples TRBV4-1 to TRBJ1-2; the D is unclear. The CDR3 runs 14 residues. From germline, CDR1 is MGHRA and CDR2 YSYEKL. Trimming removed 0 bases at V and 5 bases at J, with 10 bases between. In nucleotides, the CDR3 is TGCGCCAGCAGCCAAGATCCGACAATATATGGCTACACCTTC. It specifies CASSQDPTIYGYTF.

V gene TRBV6-5 combines with J gene TRBJ2-7; D perhaps matches TRBD1 (5 bases). CDR1 is MNHEY and CDR2 is SVGAGI in the germline V gene. CDR3 size: 14 residues. V dropped 6 bases and J dropped 0 bases, with 12 bases sitting between them. Here the CDR3 reads CASRRQSSSYEQYF. CDR3 coding DNA: TGTGCCAGCAGGAGACAGTCGTCCTCCTACGAGCAGTACTTC.

This chain connects TRBV28 to TRBJ2-5; the match to TRBD2 covers 10 bases. Losses at the gene ends were 7 bases for V and 4 bases for J; bases not matched to a gene: 6. The germline gives CDR1 MDHEN, CDR2 SYDVKM. This CDR3 spans 14 amino acids. The CDR3 DNA sequence: TGTGCCAGCAATCCAGCGGGGGGGGCAGAGACCCAGTACTTC. It translates to CASNPAGGAETQYF.

The chain employs TRBV24-1 and TRBJ2-1; 9 bases map to TRBD1. The CDR3 totals 15 residues. The germline V gene encodes CDR1 KGHDR and CDR2 SFDVKD. Trimming cost V 4 bases and J 7 bases; bases outside gene matches: 7. The CDR3 protein is CATSDRRDRVNEQFF. Here the CDR3 DNA reads TGTGCCACCAGTGACCGCCGGGACAGGGTAAATGAGCAGTTCTTC.

The V call is TRBV6-2 or TRBV6-3, the J call TRBJ2-3, with 11 bases identical to TRBD2. With V trimmed by 6 bases and J by 7 bases, 12 bases remained unmatched. Germline V CDR1 and CDR2: MNHEY, SVGEGT. This CDR3 contains 16 residues. The CDR3 is CASSKPSGGPANTQYF. The CDR3, as DNA: TGTGCCAGCAGCAAACCTAGCGGGGGGCCCGCAAATACGCAGTATTTT.

The V call is TRBV5-1, the J call TRBJ2-1; 9 bases are shared with TRBD2. The CDR3 loop spans 15 amino acids. After removal of 2 bases from V and 4 bases from J, the junction contained 4 bases not matched to a gene. In germline, CDR1 is SGHRS, CDR2 YFSETQ. CDR3 residues: CASSFYAGGYNEQFF. The CDR3 nucleotides read TGCGCCAGCAGCTTTTATGCGGGGGGGTACAATGAGCAGTTCTTC.

The chain recombines TRBV24-1 with TRBJ2-1; tentatively, D is TRBD1 (5 bases). In germline, CDR1 is KGHDR, CDR2 SFDVKD. Trimming removed 4 bases at V and 8 bases at J, with 11 bases between. The CDR3 extends over 13 amino acids. CDR3 protein: CATSDSRAYEQFF. DNA of the CDR3: TGTGCCACCAGTGACTCCAGGGCATATGAGCAGTTCTTC.

The chain is built from TRBV10-3 and TRBJ1-2, with TRBD1 matching 12 bases. The CDR3 is 15 residues long. Germline CDR1 ENHRY, CDR2 SYGVKD. V shed 6 bases and J 4 bases; nucleotides not matched to a gene: 6. The CDR3 reads CAIRTGTGGSYGYTF. CDR3 DNA: TGTGCCATCAGGACCGGGACAGGGGGCAGCTATGGCTACACCTTC.

The rearrangement uses TRBV20-1 and TRBJ2-7; 10 nucleotides match TRBD2. The length of the CDR3 is 16 residues. Germline V gene sequence: CDR1 DFQATT, CDR2 SNEGSKA (reference sequence). J was trimmed by 1 base and V by 3 bases; bases with no gene match: 9. The CDR3, as DNA: TGCAGTGCTAGTAGTCCAGCGGGGGGGACGTCCTACGAGCAGTACTTC. Protein sequence: CSASSPAGGTSYEQYF.